The following is a T cell receptor (beta chain) sequence with its context. This entry is derived from a study of blood T cell repertoires in COVID-19. Living in 24 US areas, the participants were between roughly 18 and 90 years of age. Recovered Cohort 3 donors showed two negative PCRs, clearance, or symptom resolution. Germline CDR1 reads SGHRS; CDR2 reads YFSETQ. V was shortened by 4 bases and J by 1 base, with 17 bases between the two germline ends. The CDR3 is made up of 16 amino acids. Profiling relied on immunoSEQ multiplex PCR, and the TCRdb table lists in-frame clones only, not all of them. The sample includes over 300,000 clones, just over 85% seen only once; the top ten take about 10%.

The chain employs TRBV5-1 and TRBJ1-1, with D perhaps matching TRBD1 (5 bases). Sequenced material: PBMCs or T cells enriched from blood (not recorded which). This TCR was sampled from a woman under 30 who had recovered from COVID-19. CDR3 DNA sequence: TGCGCCAGCAGCCCGAACGTCAGACAGACGAACACTGAAGCTTTCTTT. It translates to CASSPNVRQTNTEAFF.